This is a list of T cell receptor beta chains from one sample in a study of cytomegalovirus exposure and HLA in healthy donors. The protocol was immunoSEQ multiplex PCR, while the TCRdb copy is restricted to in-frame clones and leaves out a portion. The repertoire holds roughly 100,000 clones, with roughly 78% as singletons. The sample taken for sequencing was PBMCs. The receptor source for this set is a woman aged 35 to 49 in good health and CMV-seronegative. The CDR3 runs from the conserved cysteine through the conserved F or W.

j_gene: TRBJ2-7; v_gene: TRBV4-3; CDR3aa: CASSHGTNVYEQYF
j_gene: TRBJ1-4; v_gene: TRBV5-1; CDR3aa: CASSLAGEGTVEKLFF
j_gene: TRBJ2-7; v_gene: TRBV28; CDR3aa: CASSSSGLAGRNSYEQYF
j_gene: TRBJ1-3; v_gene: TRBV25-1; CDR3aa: CASSGGSSGNTIYF
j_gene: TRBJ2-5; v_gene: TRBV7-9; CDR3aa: CASSLWGLGVQETQYF
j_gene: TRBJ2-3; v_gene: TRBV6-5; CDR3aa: CASSYRASGFDTQYF
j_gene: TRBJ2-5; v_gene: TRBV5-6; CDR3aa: CASSFGLAGDQETQYF
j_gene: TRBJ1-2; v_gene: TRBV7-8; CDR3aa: CASSSTGGIGETYGYTF
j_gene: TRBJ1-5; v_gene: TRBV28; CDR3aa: CASSSRMQSNQPQHF
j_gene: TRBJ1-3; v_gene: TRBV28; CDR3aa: CATIDRSSGNTIYF
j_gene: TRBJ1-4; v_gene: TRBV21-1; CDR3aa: CASAESDSGLHATNEKLFF
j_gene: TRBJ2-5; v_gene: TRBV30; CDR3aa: CAWSVLWETQYF
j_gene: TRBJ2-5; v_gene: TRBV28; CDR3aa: CASSFKRYQETQYF
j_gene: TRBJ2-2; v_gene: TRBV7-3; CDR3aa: CASSLNRNTGELFF
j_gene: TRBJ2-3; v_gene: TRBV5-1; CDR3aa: CASSGTGVRDTQYF
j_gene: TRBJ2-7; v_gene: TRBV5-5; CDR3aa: CASSWGQGGFYEQYF
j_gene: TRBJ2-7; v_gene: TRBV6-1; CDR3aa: CASSPGEYEQYF
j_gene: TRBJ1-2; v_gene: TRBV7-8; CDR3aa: CASSPGTGFRYTF
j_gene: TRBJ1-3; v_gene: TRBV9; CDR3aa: CASSVGSGGGNTIYF
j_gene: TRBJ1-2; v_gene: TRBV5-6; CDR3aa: CASSLAGTGGYTF